These T cell receptor beta chains were read from a single sample in a study of blood T cell repertoires in COVID-19. Here immunoSEQ multiplex PCR was the method, and the copy in TCRdb shows in-frame clones only, minus some. The top ten clones hold roughly 1.3% of a sample with over 200,000 clones, 83% of them seen once. The specimen was peripheral blood. These receptors all stem from a woman aged 25 to 39 with COVID-19, enrolled during active disease. The CDR3 runs from the conserved cysteine through the conserved F or W. The order of the fields is clone size, V gene, J gene, D gene, CDR3 DNA, CDR3 protein. D genes are given only for firm matches. The size entry is marked missing in some rows and otherwise reads once, few, many or a size class.

NA	TRBV24-1	TRBJ2-1	TRBD1	TGTGCCACCAGTGATTCTCTGGGACAGGGACAAGAGCAGTTCTTC	CATSDSLGQGQEQFF
NA	TRBV6-5	TRBJ1-1	TRBD1	TGTGCCAGCAGTTATCTTCCGGGACAGGGGAACACTGAAGCTTTCTTT	CASSYLPGQGNTEAFF
NA	TRBV27	TRBJ2-7	TRBD2	TGTGCCAGCAGTTTTGGTCCTAGCGGGAACCCCTACGAGCAGTACTTC	CASSFGPSGNPYEQYF
NA	TRBV4-3	TRBJ2-2	TRBD1	TGCGCCAGCAGCCAAGATACAGGGGGCGTCGCCGGGGAGCTGTTTTTT	CASSQDTGGVAGELFF
NA	TRBV7-8	TRBJ1-2	TRBD1	TGTGCCAGCAGCGTCCCGGGACAGGGGATCGATGGCTACACCTTC	CASSVPGQGIDGYTF
NA	TRBV4-3	TRBJ2-3	NA	TGCGCCAGCAGCCAAGAATGGGGCATAGATACGCAGTATTTT	CASSQEWGIDTQYF
once	TRBV15	TRBJ2-7	TRBD1	TGTGCCACCAGCAAATCCTCATCGCTGGGACAGGGGAACTTCTACGAGCAGTACTTC	CATSKSSSLGQGNFYEQYF
NA	TRBV4-3	TRBJ2-2	TRBD2	TGCGCCAGCAGCCAGTCCGGGACTAGCGGGGGAGACGCCGGGGAGCTGTTTTTT	CASSQSGTSGGDAGELFF
NA	TRBV13	TRBJ1-2	NA	TGTGCCAGCAGCCCGCGGACAGATTTCTATGGCTACACCTTC	CASSPRTDFYGYTF
NA	TRBV30	TRBJ2-2	TRBD1	TGTGCCTGGAGATCTCAGGGGGCGGCCGGGGAGCTGTTTTTT	CAWRSQGAAGELFF